The clone carrying this TCR beta chain was seen only a few times. Antigen: not known. The sample comes from a study of T cell responses to AZD1222 COVID-19 vaccine. Study-level points and caveats: Most donors were white British and more were female, and clonal diversity was possibly underestimated. Seropositive AZD1222 recipients at baseline numbered only five or six.

Here immunoSEQ multiplex PCR was the method, and the copy in TCRdb shows in-frame clones only, minus some. The repertoire holds under 110,000 clones, with 90% as singletons. Germline lookup yields CDR1 MGHRA and CDR2 YSYEKL. Trimming left V 1 base short and J 6 bases short, with 13 bases between. The CDR3 has 15 amino acids. The material sequenced was peripheral blood, taken on day 0 of AZD1222 vaccination. The chain is built from TRBV4-1 and TRBJ1-5; maybe TRBD1 (5 bases). This TCR derives from an adult in good health. The CDR3 DNA is TGCGCCAGCAGCCAAGGGGGCGCGAGGAGTCAGCCCCAGCATTTT. It translates to CASSQGGARSQPQHF.